This T cell receptor beta chain was recorded in a study of blood T cells in healthy people across ages. Overall study findings and caveats: It was held that diversity estimates obtained from one million T cells represented underestimates. Higher diversity, along with more naive CD4+ cells, distinguished long-lived donors from aged donors.

Trimming shortened V by 3 bases and J by 1 base, and 13 bases separated the two germline ends. CDR3 length: 16 residues. Concerning this clonotype itself: Its antigen is unknown.

The authors ran a second PCR of 7 to 11 cycles using a sample-barcoded 5' primer and a J-beta primer mix. TCRdb re-analysed the 5' RACE reads in MiXCR, keeping a single row per CDR3 protein. Of some 700,000 distinct CDR3 sequences listed, approximately 21% are singletons. This TCR was recovered from a man between 70 and 80 years old in good health. The material sequenced was blood. V is TRBV12-3 or TRBV12-4 and J is TRBJ1-5; TRBD1 might be the D (6 bases). CDR3 coding DNA: TGTGCCAGCAGTTTTGGGGGCAGGGGAAGCAATCAGCCCCAGCATTTT. Amino acids: CASSFGGRGSNQPQHF.